The present T cell receptor (beta chain) was sequenced within a study of blood T cells in healthy people across ages (dated by TCRdb to the mid-2010s). Regarding the research as a whole: In model experiments, template switching captured about one uniquely barcoded TCR beta cDNA molecule for every two T cells. To avoid experimental bias, donors of different ages were randomly spread across the sequencing lanes. The study analyzed two additional independent replicas of 1 million unique cDNA reads from the same blood draw for two donors, one aged 18 to 29 and one aged 80 or older. Four age groups were formed from the donors: young (average approximately 15 years), middle-aged (just under 40), aged (about 68) and long-lived (82). The study measured age-related changes in TCR beta repertoire diversity using deep sequencing normalized with unique cDNA molecular identifiers.

A single count supports this clonotype. Its antigen target is currently unknown. Qualities for individual bases were not recorded, and no much larger clone is one base off. What the study reported, not specific to this receptor: A strong correlation was found between observed TCR beta diversity and the percentage of naive T cells measured by flow cytometry. Estimates of total diversity based on one million sequenced T cells were regarded as lower bounds and as underestimates. Observed TCR beta diversity per million T cells fell roughly linearly with age, and a significant reduction was already apparent by age around 36. Because the CMV infection status of the donors was unknown, age-related changes in expanded clonotypes may potentially have been confounded. Compared with the aged group, more naive CD4+ T cells, fewer expanded clones and increased TCR diversity were shown by the long-lived group, suggesting age selection. Since profiling was done on bulk unsorted PBMCs, naive and antigen-experienced compartments could not be conclusively compared.

Spanning cysteine to phenylalanine, the CDR3 consists of 16 amino acids. Of all the DNA, just the CDR3 is kept, 48 bases in frame from base 1. The germline V end is reduced by 8 bases and the J end by 0 bases; junction bases left unmatched: 7. Sequences SNHLY (CDR1) and FYNNEI (CDR2) are obtained from the germline V gene. The method behind the library was 5' RACE. Sequencing relied on an Illumina HiSeq 2500. A second PCR of roughly 7 to 12 cycles was run with a J-beta primer mix and a sample-barcoded 5' primer. A template-switch 5' adaptor carrying 12 random nucleotides introduced a unique molecular identifier onto each TCR beta cDNA molecule. Each sample yielded at least 2.5 million CDR3-containing paired-end reads. All of the RNA was converted into first-strand cDNA using the Mint cDNA synthesis kit, with a TRBC-specific oligonucleotide serving as the primer. Following uracil-DNA glycosylase treatment, a first 18-cycle PCR with universal primers M1SS and BC2_uni_R was performed on all cDNA. The authors' analysis ran thus. Normalization of each sample was performed by random selection of 1 million high-quality reads, each carrying a distinct molecular identifier. Reads sharing molecular identifiers were discarded rather than binned into consensus sequences. MiTCR, run with a Q25 quality threshold and the strictest error-elimination algorithm, handled CDR3 identification, clonotype clustering and error correction. A nonparametric unseen species model with Euler transformation was used to estimate a lower bound on total TCR beta diversity. TCRdb took the public reads, trimmed them with fastp at Q25, ran MiXCR for clone calling and kept in-frame beta chains. One record per CDR3 amino acid sequence lists the most common genes and DNA. None of the V and J calls come from the authors' own analysis; TCRdb made them. The sample table records around 1.5 million distinct CDR3 sequences; 59% of these occur just once. Roughly 6.3% of the sample is held by the ten biggest clonotypes.

Systemically healthy Caucasian individuals from Russia, 35 to 50 in total and aged about 6 to 90 years, were included as donors. Each donor gave 8 to 10 milliliters of peripheral blood, drawn into EDTA-treated Vacutainer tubes. PBMCs were isolated by Ficoll-Paque density-gradient centrifugation, with at least 6 million obtained per sample. Trizol reagent was used to extract total RNA from PBMCs, with at least 6 micrograms per sample. For every donor, an aliquot of PBMCs went through flow cytometry to measure the percentages of naive CD45RAhigh/CD27high T cells. This clonotype was obtained from a man aged 18 to 30 in good health. Sequenced: blood. The rearranged chain carries TRBV2 and TRBJ2-1, and 10 junction bases match TRBD2. The base sequence is TGTGCCAGCCGGACTAGCGGATGGAGCTCCTACAATGAGCAGTTCTTC. It translates to CASRTSGWSSYNEQFF.